This section outlines one TCR beta chain sequence together with its context. These data come from a study of blood T cell repertoires in COVID-19. Study-level background: Samples of COVID-19 (acute and convalescent) were obtained from the United States, Italy and Spain.

Trimming shortened V by 2 bases and J by 3 bases, and 13 bases separated the two germline ends. The CDR3 spans 16 residues. Germline loops: CDR1 KGHSH, CDR2 LQKENI. Profiled with immunoSEQ multiplex PCR; TCRdb holds only in-frame clones, not every one. The table has roughly 220,000 clones, about 81% seen once; the top ten hold approximately 8.4%. This receptor was taken from a woman of 80 years or more with COVID-19, enrolled during active disease. The V gene is TRBV18, the J gene TRBJ2-2; TRBD2 might be the D (5 bases). Sequenced: peripheral blood. This chain's CDR3 is CASSPLISGYTGELFF. The CDR3 nucleotides read TGTGCCAGCTCACCATTAATCAGCGGATACACCGGGGAGCTGTTTTTT.